This entry is about one T cell receptor (beta chain). Its antigen is currently unknown. Isolated RNA was reverse transcribed into cDNA used as the sequencing template. Here immunoSEQ multiplex PCR was the method, and the copy in TCRdb shows in-frame clones only, minus some. The table shows about 220,000 clones, with less than 75% occurring only once. Documented treatment: oral pan-JAK inhibitor, 5-10 mg twice daily. This sample was taken from a study of CD8+ T cells in alopecia areata. Study-wide background: Severity in treated patients was scored by percentage of scalp area affected. Study conclusions and caveats: The study found tofacitinib significantly decreased scalp clonality and expanded CD8+ clones among the top 100. Greater clonality was observed in lesional scalp samples, especially alopecia totalis/universalis, versus normal scalp.

V lost 3 bases, J lost 1 base, and 14 bases stayed unmatched. Germline CDR1 GTSNPN, CDR2 SVGIG (reference sequence). The length of the CDR3 is 17 residues. This clonotype originated in a human donor with alopecia areata. The sample in question was CD4+ T cells sorted from blood, obtained at week 4, from a patient treated with tofacitinib. The V call is TRBV30, the J call TRBJ2-7; 8 bases align to TRBD2. The CDR3 DNA sequence: TGTGCCTGGAGCCGCCCCAAACTAGCGGAATCTTCCTACGAGCAGTACTTC. Its translation: CAWSRPKLAESSYEQYF.